This TCR beta chain is from a study of blood T cell repertoires in COVID-19. Profiling relied on immunoSEQ multiplex PCR, and the TCRdb table lists in-frame clones only, not all of them. The top ten hold approximately 2.9% of the sample, which has some 300,000 clones, approximately 89% seen once. The germline V gene encodes CDR1 KGHSH and CDR2 LQKENI. V lost 2 bases, J lost 8 bases, and 6 bases lay in between. This CDR3 has 11 residues. This clonotype was obtained from a woman aged 50 to 60 who had been exposed to COVID-19. The chain couples TRBV18 to TRBJ1-1, with a tentative D call TRBD1 (6 bases). The sequencing input was PBMCs or T cells enriched from blood (not recorded which). Written as DNA, the CDR3 is TGTGCCAGCTCACCAACAGGGGAAGCTTTCTTT. Residues: CASSPTGEAFF.